This T cell receptor beta chain was captured in a study of graft-versus-host responses after intestinal transplantation. For the study at large: Recipients obtained multivisceral, liver-intestinal, or isolated intestinal transplants. Study-wide findings and caveats: Analysis identified GvH clones in recipient marrow, with some appearing first in ileum or blood. High graft-versus-host to host-versus-graft T cell clonal ratios marked allografts of patients with graft-donor macrochimerism.

Profiled with immunoSEQ multiplex PCR; TCRdb holds only in-frame clones, not every one. There are 100,000 to 120,000 clones in the sample; over 85% occur only once, and roughly 0.5% lies in the top ten. On this clone: What it binds is unknown. In the same sample, other DNA sequences code for this CDR3.

The V gene lost 0 bases and the J gene lost 3 bases, with 4 bases spanning the gap. The CDR3 covers 12 residues. Per germline, CDR1 SGHRS and CDR2 YFSETQ. This specimen consisted of unstimulated CD8+ T cells sorted from spleen or lymph node cells, obtained before intestinal transplant. The gene calls are TRBV5-1 and TRBJ2-7; D is unresolved. This sequence originates from a human donor who received an intestinal transplant. CDR3 residues: CASSLGGYEQYF. The CDR3 DNA sequence: TGCGCCAGCAGCTTGGGGGGCTACGAGCAGTACTTC. Full variable domain (remainder filled in from reference TRBV5-1 and TRBJ2-7): KAGVTQTPRYLIKTRGQQVTLSCSPISGHRSVSWYQQTPGQGLQFLFEYFSETQRNKGNFPGRFSGRQFSNSRSEMNVSTLELGDSALYLCASSLGGYEQYFGPGTRLTVT.